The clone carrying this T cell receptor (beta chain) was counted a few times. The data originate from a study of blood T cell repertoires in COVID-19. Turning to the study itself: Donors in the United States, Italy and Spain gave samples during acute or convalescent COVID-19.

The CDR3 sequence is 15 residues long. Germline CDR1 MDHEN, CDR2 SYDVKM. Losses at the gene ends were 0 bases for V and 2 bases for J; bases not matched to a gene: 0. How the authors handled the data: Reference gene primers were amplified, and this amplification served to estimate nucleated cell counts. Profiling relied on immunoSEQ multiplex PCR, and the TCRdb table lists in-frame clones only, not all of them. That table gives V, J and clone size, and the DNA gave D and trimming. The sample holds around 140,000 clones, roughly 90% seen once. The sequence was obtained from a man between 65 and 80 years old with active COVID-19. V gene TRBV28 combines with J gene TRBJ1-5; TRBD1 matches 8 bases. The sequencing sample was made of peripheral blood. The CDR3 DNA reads TGTGCCAGCAGTTTATGGACAGGGGGCAATCAGCCCCAGCATTTT. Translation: CASSLWTGGNQPQHF.